These 2 T cell receptor beta chains were sequenced from one sample in a study of blood T cell repertoires in COVID-19. Assay used: immunoSEQ multiplex PCR; TCRdb lists only in-frame clones, some missing. This table holds around 140,000 clones, roughly 84% found once. The sequenced sample was peripheral blood. The source of these receptors is an elderly woman with acute or convalescent COVID-19.

V and J are TRBV4-3 and TRBJ2-7, with D possibly matching TRBD1 (6 bases). The V gene lost 0 bases and the J gene lost 4 bases, with 13 bases spanning the gap. The CDR3 has 15 residues. Germline assignment: CDR1 LGHNA and CDR2 YSLEER. CDR3 bases: TGCGCCAGCAGCCAAGATACAGGGATCAATTACGAGCAGTACTTC. Translation gives CASSQDTGINYEQYF.

The chain couples TRBV6-1 to TRBJ1-5; 12 positions agree with TRBD1. The CDR3 is made up of 17 amino acids. Trimming took 4 bases from V and 4 from J; bases not matched to a gene: 8. Germline-derived CDR1 and CDR2 are MNHNS and SASEGT. The CDR3 spells CASSGHRDRGLNQPQHF. In DNA form, the CDR3 reads TGTGCCAGCAGTGGGCACCGGGACAGGGGGCTAAATCAGCCCCAGCATTTT.